This TCR beta chain was recorded in a study of blood T cell repertoires in COVID-19. Original methodology: Estimation of nucleated cell counts was performed using reference gene primer amplification. The protocol was immunoSEQ multiplex PCR, while the TCRdb copy is restricted to in-frame clones and leaves out a portion. V, J and clone size were drawn from that table, and D and trimming were deduced from the DNA. The sample yields approximately 470,000 clones, roughly 87% seen once. The sequencing sample was made of PBMCs or T cells enriched from blood (not recorded which). The sequence was collected from a woman between 18 and 29 years old who had recovered from COVID-19.

The CDR3 loop is CGLGSPYTNYGYTF. In DNA, the CDR3 is TGTGGCCTGGGCAGCCCATACACTAACTATGGCTACACCTTC. The V gene is TRBV6-5, the J gene TRBJ1-2, with D unclear. The CDR3 has 14 amino acids. Germline CDR1 is MNHEY and CDR2 is SVGAGI.